This TCR beta chain was found in a study of blood T cells in healthy people across ages. The authors isolated at least 6.5 million PBMCs per sample. The extraction recovered at least 5 micrograms of total RNA per sample. Trimming pared 3 bases from V and 6 bases from J, leaving 12 bases between. The CDR3 runs 13 residues. With a J-beta primer mix and a sample-barcoded 5' primer, a second PCR ran about 7 to 12 cycles. TCRdb reprocessed the 5' RACE reads via MiXCR and lists one record per CDR3 protein. The table has about 320,000 distinct CDR3 sequences, roughly 29% seen once. A word on this clonotype: Its target is not known.

Overall study findings and caveats: No one knew whether donors had CMV, which possibly confounded expanded clonotype changes. A greater number of naive CD4+ cells and higher diversity distinguished long-lived donors from aged donors.

The genes are TRBV12-3 or TRBV12-4 and TRBJ2-7; maybe TRBD2 (6 bases). This TCR was recovered from a woman aged 65 to 85 in good health. The sequenced sample consisted of blood. CDR3 coding DNA: TGTGCCAGCAGTTTGCGGGGAGAGGTCGAGCAGTACTTC. It yields the protein CASSLRGEVEQYF.